These 19 T cell receptor beta chains came from one sample sequenced in a study of T cell repertoires in cytomegalovirus infection. TCRdb re-derived calls from the reads in MiXCR, one entry per CDR3 protein. The profile shows about 530,000 distinct CDR3 sequences, about a quarter of them singletons. Sequenced sample: PBMCs. The receptors derive from a human donor in good health (CMV status not recorded). Some clones in this sample may be carry-over from other donors' samples.

This chain connects TRBV20-1 to TRBJ2-5; perhaps TRBD2 as D (6 bases). Looked up from germline, CDR1 is DFQATT and CDR2 is SNEGSKA (reference sequence). V was cut by 4 bases and J by 7 bases, with 7 bases left in between. The CDR3 length is 10 residues. CDR3: CSAIGGTQYF. In DNA form, the CDR3 reads TGCAGTGCTATCGGGGGGACCCAGTACTTC.

This clonotype has a count of ten or more. This rearrangement joins TRBV7-6 to TRBJ2-2, with 11 bases lining up with TRBD1. Trimming removed 5 bases from V and 4 bases from J; junction bases left unmatched: 6. The CDR3 has 16 amino acids. Germline V lookup: CDR1 SGHVS, CDR2 FNYEAQ. CDR3 sequence reads: CASSPRGTGGTGELFF. Written as DNA, the CDR3 is TGTGCCAGCAGCCCTAGGGGGACAGGGGGCACCGGGGAGCTGTTTTTT.

This clonotype was detected ten times or more. One base away lies a much larger clone, so this may be a sequencing read error. The chain couples TRBV7-2 to TRBJ2-3; D ambiguous. V was cut by 5 bases and J by 2 bases, with 5 bases left in between. The CDR3 loop spans 12 amino acids. Germline V CDR1 and CDR2: SGHTA, FQGNSA. The CDR3 nucleotides read TGTGCCAGCAGCATAGACACAGATACGCAGTATTTT. Translating gives CASSIDTDTQYF.

This clonotype showed up just a few times. The V gene is TRBV19, the J gene TRBJ1-2, with no clear D. Germline lookup yields CDR1 LNHDA and CDR2 SQIVND (reference sequence). The CDR3 is made up of 13 amino acids. V was pared by 3 bases and J by 6 bases, with 11 bases between. The CDR3 loop is CASSIAGSNGYTF. As DNA, the CDR3 is TGTGCCAGTAGTATTGCGGGGTCGAATGGCTACACCTTC.

The CDR3 is CASSFLMTGRQYSNQPQHF. The CDR3 nucleotides read TGTGCCAGCAGTTTCCTCATGACAGGGCGGCAATATAGCAATCAGCCCCAGCATTTT. The rearrangement links TRBV6-2 or TRBV6-3 to TRBJ1-5; TRBD1 agrees at 7 bases. CDR1 is MNHEY, CDR2 SVGEGT, per germline. J was trimmed by 0 bases and V by 4 bases; bases with no gene match: 15. This CDR3 is 19 amino acids long.

A single count supports this clonotype. V is TRBV30 and J is TRBJ1-2; D is possibly TRBD1 (5 bases). V was clipped by 0 bases and J by 8 bases, with 13 bases between them. The CDR3 runs 13 residues. Germline CDR1 and CDR2: GTSNPN and SVGIG (reference sequence). CDR3 protein: CAWSVGEGRGYTF. Written as DNA, the CDR3 is TGTGCCTGGAGTGTAGGGGAGGGGCGCGGCTACACCTTC.

This clonotype was counted a few times. The chain couples TRBV11-1 to TRBJ2-3, with TRBD2 identical over 13 bases. This CDR3 spans 23 amino acids. Germline V gene sequence: CDR1 SGHAT, CDR2 FQDESV (reference sequence). Trimming removed 1 base from V and 0 bases from J; junction bases left unmatched: 19. CDR3 DNA: TGTGCCAGCAGCTTAGAGCCCGCAAGTAGACTAGCGGGAGGCCAATTCAGCACAGATACGCAGTATTTT. This translates into CASSLEPASRLAGGQFSTDTQYF.

Ten or more counts support this clonotype. This sequence joins TRBV7-2 and TRBJ2-3; no definite D call. V gave up 5 bases and J gave up 8 bases, with 11 bases separating them. The germline gives CDR1 SGHTA, CDR2 FQGNSA. The CDR3 covers 12 residues. CDR3 DNA: TGTGCCAGCAGCGTCTACCTGGGTACGCAGTATTTT. Translated, it gives CASSVYLGTQYF.

This clonotype was observed many times. This chain links TRBV7-2 with TRBJ2-1; D ambiguous. This CDR3 spans 14 amino acids. The V gene lost 5 bases and the J gene lost 4 bases, with 12 bases spanning the gap. Germline V CDR1 and CDR2: SGHTA, FQGNSA. CDR3 nucleotides: TGTGCCAGCAGCAATCGACTGGATTACAATGAGCAGTTCTTC. As protein: CASSNRLDYNEQFF. The full variable domain, its missing parts supplied by reference TRBV7-2 and TRBJ2-1, is GAGVSQSPSNKVTEKGKDVELRCDPISGHTALYWYRQSLGQGLEFLIYFQGNSAPDKSGLPSDRFSAERTGGSVSTLTIQRTQQEDSAVYLCASSNRLDYNEQFFGPGTRLTVL.

The table lists this clonotype with a few counts. J is TRBJ1-5 and V is TRBV15; TRBD1 matches 7 bases. Germline V gene data show CDR1 as LNHNV and CDR2 as YYDKDF (reference sequence). Trimming cost V 0 bases and J 0 bases; bases outside gene matches: 2. This CDR3 is built from 16 residues. Written as DNA, the CDR3 is TGTGCCACCAGCAGAGATGACAGGGCTAGCAATCAGCCCCAGCATTTT. Translation: CATSRDDRASNQPQHF.

The chain carries TRBV19 and TRBJ2-5; a possible D gene is TRBD2 (5 bases). Trimming removed 3 bases from V and 1 base from J, with 15 bases in between. Germline CDR1 LNHDA, CDR2 SQIVND (reference sequence). The CDR3 is 16 amino acids. The CDR3 DNA is TGTGCCAGTAGTATTCAGCCTAGCAGACCCCAAGAGACCCAGTACTTC. Translated, it gives CASSIQPSRPQETQYF. Complete variable domain (other parts from reference TRBV19 and TRBJ2-5): DGGITQSPKYLFRKEGQNVTLSCEQNLNHDAMYWYRQDPGQGLRLIYYSQIVNDFQKGDIAEGYSVSREKKESFPLTVTSAQKNPTAFYLCASSIQPSRPQETQYFGPGTRLLVL.

The genes are TRBV4-3 and TRBJ2-1; D is undetermined. Germline V lookup: CDR1 LGHNA, CDR2 YSLEER. Trimming shortened V by 0 bases and J by 6 bases, and 9 bases separated the two germline ends. The CDR3 is made up of 14 amino acids. In nucleotides, the CDR3 is TGCGCCAGCAGCCAAGATTTAAAGGGCAATGAGCAGTTCTTC. This encodes CASSQDLKGNEQFF.

This clonotype was recorded at least ten times. The V gene is TRBV11-2, the J gene TRBJ2-7; the D is unclear. Germline V gene sequence: CDR1 SGHAT, CDR2 FQNNGV. Trimming pared 5 bases from V and 0 bases from J, leaving 5 bases between. The CDR3 totals 12 residues. The CDR3 coding sequence is TGTGCCAGCAGCCCGAGCTCCTACGAGCAGTACGTC. As protein: CASSPSSYEQYV.

This clonotype was detected a few times. The genes are TRBV7-2 and TRBJ1-5; 8 positions agree with TRBD1. The CDR3 loop spans 14 amino acids. CDR1 is SGHTA and CDR2 is FQGNSA in the germline V gene. V shed 4 bases, J shed 7 bases, and the junction held 6 bases outside the gene matches. CDR3 nucleotides: TGTGCCAGCAGCTATGACAGGGGCGCACAGCCCCAGCATTTT. Protein product: CASSYDRGAQPQHF.

V and J are TRBV29-1 and TRBJ1-2, with 9 bases aligning to TRBD1. This CDR3 has 15 amino acids. With 2 bases clipped from V and 8 bases from J, the junction kept 12 bases outside the gene matches. Germline CDR1 reads SQVTM; CDR2 reads ANQGSEA. The CDR3 DNA reads as TGCAGCGTTGAAAGACCGGGACAGGGCAGAGGCGGCTACACCTTC. Its protein is CSVERPGQGRGGYTF.

This clonotype was counted a few times. This rearrangement joins TRBV5-4 to TRBJ2-1, with 11 bases lining up with TRBD2. From germline, CDR1 is SGHNT and CDR2 YYREEE (reference sequence). The CDR3 has 16 amino acids. Trimming removed 4 bases from V and 6 bases from J; junction bases left unmatched: 9. The CDR3, as DNA: TGTGCCAGCAGCCCTCCACGACTAGCGGGATCCAATGAGCAGTTCTTC. Its translation is CASSPPRLAGSNEQFF.

This clonotype came up many times. The chain employs TRBV6-6 and TRBJ2-7, with TRBD1 matching 8 bases. The CDR3 is 17 residues long. The junction had 15 bases not matched to a gene; V was cut back by 5 bases and J by 3 bases. Germline CDR1 reads MNHNY; CDR2 reads SVGAGI (reference sequence). CDR3 in DNA: TGTGCCAGCAGTCCTACGGGACAGGCAAGTTTGTACTACGAGCAGTACTTC. This translates into CASSPTGQASLYYEQYF.

In this sample, this clonotype turned up a few times. This chain joins TRBV5-4 and TRBJ1-4; TRBD1 matches at 8 bases. Looked up from germline, CDR1 is SGHNT and CDR2 is YYREEE (reference sequence). This CDR3 has 14 residues. V was clipped by 4 bases and J by 6 bases; unmatched bases: 5. The CDR3 DNA follows: TGTGCCAGCAGCGTACAGGGGGTCGATGAAAAACTGTTTTTT. This gives the protein CASSVQGVDEKLFF.

This chain links TRBV10-3 with TRBJ2-3; D unclear. This CDR3 contains 16 residues. Germline assignment: CDR1 ENHRY and CDR2 SYGVKD. The ends were cut back, 4 bases at V and 6 bases at J, with 20 bases in the middle. The CDR3: CAISVTAGRARDTQYF. The CDR3 DNA reads as TGTGCCATCAGTGTCACCGCAGGAAGGGCTCGGGATACGCAGTATTTT.